Listed below are T cell receptor beta chains from one sample, sequenced in a study of T cell changes during pregnancy in multiple sclerosis. Measured with immunoSEQ multiplex PCR; TCRdb has only the in-frame clones, and not every one. Altogether approximately 51,000 clones are present, approximately 94% being singletons, with the ten largest covering just under 0.6%. The starting material was CD4+ T cells from peripheral blood mononuclear cells, obtained in the second trimester of pregnancy. Source of these receptors: a female donor with multiple sclerosis, enrolled in a pregnancy study. Both conserved end residues are part of each CDR3. D genes are given only for firm matches. Clone size is not always given. Where it is, it says once, few, many or a class for expanded clones.

d_call	clone_size	j_call	v_call	cdr3_nt	cdr3_aa
NA	NA	TRBJ1-6	TRBV7-6	TGTGCCAGCAGCTTGTCAACCAGTCGGGAGAGTTCACCCCTCCACTTT	CASSLSTSRESSPLHF
NA	NA	TRBJ1-1	TRBV18	TGTGCCAGCTCAGAAGAAGAGGGGAGGGAGGAAGCTTTCTTT	CASSEEEGREEAFF
TRBD2	NA	TRBJ2-5	TRBV9	TGTGCCAGCGGTACTAGCGACCAAGAGACCCAGTACTTC	CASGTSDQETQYF
NA	NA	TRBJ2-3	TRBV27	TGTGCCAGCAGTTTACTCGGGACCGGGGGGCAAAATACGCAGTATTTT	CASSLLGTGGQNTQYF
TRBD2	NA	TRBJ2-1	TRBV19	TGTGCCAGTAGTTCCCATAGCGGGGGGGCTAATGAGCAGTTCTTC	CASSSHSGGANEQFF
NA	NA	TRBJ1-4	TRBV18	TGTGCCAGCTCGGGACTCCCTAACGAGGGACTGTTTTTT	CASSGLPNEGLFF
NA	NA	TRBJ1-2	TRBV6-1	TGTGCCAGCAGTGAAGCCGGGGGGAATGGCTACACCTTC	CASSEAGGNGYTF
NA	NA	TRBJ2-5	TRBV11-2	TGTGCCAGCAGCCCCCGGACTATTGGGGGAGAGACCCAGTACTTC	CASSPRTIGGETQYF
TRBD1	NA	TRBJ1-1	TRBV29-1	TGCAGCGCGGACAGGGGGTCGGACACTGAAGCTTTCTTT	CSADRGSDTEAFF
TRBD1	NA	TRBJ1-1	TRBV18	TGTGCCAGCTCACCCCCAGGGACAGGGTTATCCGAAGCTTTCTTT	CASSPPGTGLSEAFF
NA	NA	TRBJ1-2	TRBV19	TGTGCCACCTCAGTCACGCGGGGGGCACAACAACCCTATGGCTACACCTTC	CATSVTRGAQQPYGYTF
TRBD1	NA	TRBJ2-7	TRBV7-8	TGTGCCAGCAGCACCTACAGGGGCTCCTACGAGCAGTACTTC	CASSTYRGSYEQYF
NA	NA	TRBJ2-4	TRBV11-2	TGTGCCAGCGCCGTTGAACGGGCGGGCCAGGGGTTGCTAAACATTCAGTACTTC	CASAVERAGQGLLNIQYF
NA	NA	TRBJ1-2	TRBV5-6	TGTGCCAGCAGTTCTACAGATTCTAATGGCTACACCTTC	CASSSTDSNGYTF
NA	NA	TRBJ1-6	TRBV9	TGTGCCAGCAGCGTAGGTCCGGGGAGCTCACCCCTCCACTTT	CASSVGPGSSPLHF
TRBD2	NA	TRBJ2-1	TRBV11-2	TGTGCCAGCAGCCATAGCGGGGGGAGGTCCTACAATGAGCAGTTCTTC	CASSHSGGRSYNEQFF
NA	NA	TRBJ1-3	TRBV4-2	TGTGCCAGCAGCCAAGATCAGGGCTCTGGAAACACCATATATTTT	CASSQDQGSGNTIYF
TRBD1	NA	TRBJ2-1	TRBV7-6	TGTGCCAGGGAATGGTGGGACAGTTACTACAATGAGCAGTTCTTC	CAREWWDSYYNEQFF
NA	NA	TRBJ1-1	TRBV7-2	TGTGCCAGCAGCTGGGGTCCAGGGGCCGGAACTGAAGCTTTCTTT	CASSWGPGAGTEAFF
NA	NA	TRBJ1-1	TRBV30	TGTGCCTGGATACACGCTTTTGAAGCTTTCTTT	CAWIHAFEAFF
NA	once	TRBJ2-6	TRBV1	TGCACCAGCAGCCACCTGGGACTAGCGGGGACTGGGGCCAACGTCCTGACTTTC	CTSSHLGLAGTGANVLTF
NA	once	TRBJ1-1	TRBV5-6	TGTGCCAGCAGCTTGGCGGAGGGGGGGTGGGCGTCTGAAGCTTTCTTT	CASSLAEGGWASEAFF
TRBD2	NA	TRBJ2-3	TRBV7-6	TGTGCCAGCAGCGTTACACCGGGACTAGCGGTAGATACGCAGTATTTT	CASSVTPGLAVDTQYF
TRBD1	NA	TRBJ1-4	TRBV18	TGTGCCAGCTCACCACGGGACAGACTGTTTTTT	CASSPRDRLFF
NA	NA	TRBJ1-1	TRBV5-6	TGTGCCAGCAGCTTTACGACAGCCGGGCGGAACACTGAAGCTTTCTTT	CASSFTTAGRNTEAFF
NA	NA	TRBJ2-5	TRBV5-6	TGTGCCAGCAGCCTGGGAGGCCTGAGGCTCCGGGAGACCCAGTACTTC	CASSLGGLRLRETQYF